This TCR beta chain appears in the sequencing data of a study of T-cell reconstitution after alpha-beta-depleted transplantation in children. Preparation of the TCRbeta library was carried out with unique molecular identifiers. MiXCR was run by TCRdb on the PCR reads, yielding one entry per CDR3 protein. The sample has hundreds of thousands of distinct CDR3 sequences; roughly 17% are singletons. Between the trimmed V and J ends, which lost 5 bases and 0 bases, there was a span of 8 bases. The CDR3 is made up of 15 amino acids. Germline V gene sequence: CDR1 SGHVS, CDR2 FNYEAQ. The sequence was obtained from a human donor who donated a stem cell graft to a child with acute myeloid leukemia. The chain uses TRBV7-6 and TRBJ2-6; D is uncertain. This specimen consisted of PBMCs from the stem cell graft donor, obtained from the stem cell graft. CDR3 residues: CASSPESSGANVLTF. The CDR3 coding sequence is TGTGCCAGCAGCCCAGAGAGCTCTGGGGCCAACGTCCTGACTTTC.